This section outlines one T cell receptor beta chain sequence together with its context. Its specificity is not known. The data are from a study of beta chain features in type 1 diabetes. Expressed TCRB transcripts were sequenced because the isolated RNA had all been reverse transcribed beforehand. Samples of naive, central memory and regulatory T cells yielded a mean of about 3.5 million reads. Sequencing used immunoSEQ multiplex PCR; TCRdb keeps in-frame clones, though not all of them. This sample has just over 600,000 clones; less than 20% occur once, and the top ten carry 0.07% to 0.095%. Study-level results: Researchers could not determine here whether HLA type influences TCRB rearrangement.

The germline gives CDR1 SQVTM, CDR2 ANQGSEA. V shed 2 bases, J shed 0 bases, and the junction held 9 bases outside the gene matches. The CDR3 consists of 16 residues. Naive, central memory, regulatory and stem cell-like memory cells within the CD4+ compartment were sorted using CD45RO/CCR7/CD25/CD127/CD95/CD27. Purity exceeding 95% was reached by all sorted populations. This clonotype originated in a man aged 18 to 29 in good health. Sample: naive CD4+ T cells from blood. The chain employs TRBV29-1 and TRBJ2-5, with 7 bases fitting TRBD2. The CDR3 sequence: CSVEFVASGHQETQYF. The CDR3, as DNA: TGCAGCGTTGAATTCGTGGCTAGCGGTCACCAAGAGACCCAGTACTTC.